The clone carrying this T cell receptor (beta chain) was seen only a few times. The protocol was immunoSEQ multiplex PCR, while the TCRdb copy is restricted to in-frame clones and leaves out a portion. The data hold tens of thousands of clones, with roughly 77% observed a single time. These data are taken from a study of blood T cell repertoires in COVID-19. In germline, CDR1 is SGHDN, CDR2 FVKESK. The length of the CDR3 is 13 residues. V shed 4 bases and J shed 9 bases, with 10 bases lying between them. The sample comprised peripheral blood. The sequence came from a man aged 55 to 70 with COVID-19, enrolled during active disease. The rearrangement joins TRBV14 to TRBJ1-6; D remains unclear. The CDR3 sequence: CASSLTTGSPLHF. The CDR3 DNA reads as TGTGCCAGCAGCCTCACCACGGGTTCACCCCTCCACTTT.